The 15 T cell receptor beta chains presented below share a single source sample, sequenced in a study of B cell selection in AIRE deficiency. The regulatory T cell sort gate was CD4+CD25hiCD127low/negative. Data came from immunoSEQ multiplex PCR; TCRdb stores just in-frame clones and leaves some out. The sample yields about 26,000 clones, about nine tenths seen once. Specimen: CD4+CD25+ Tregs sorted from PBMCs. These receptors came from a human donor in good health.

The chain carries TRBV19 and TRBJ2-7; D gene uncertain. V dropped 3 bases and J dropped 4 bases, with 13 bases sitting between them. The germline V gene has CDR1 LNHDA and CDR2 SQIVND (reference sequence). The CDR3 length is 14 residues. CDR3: CASSIRLVDYEQYF. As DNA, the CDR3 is TGTGCCAGTAGTATTAGGTTAGTGGATTACGAGCAGTACTTC.

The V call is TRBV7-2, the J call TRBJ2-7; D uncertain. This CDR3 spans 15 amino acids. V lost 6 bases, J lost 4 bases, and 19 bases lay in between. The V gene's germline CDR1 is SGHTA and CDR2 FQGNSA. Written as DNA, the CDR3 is TGTGCCAGCAGAAAAGACGGCCGGTCGGAATACGAGCAGTACTTC. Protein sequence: CASRKDGRSEYEQYF.

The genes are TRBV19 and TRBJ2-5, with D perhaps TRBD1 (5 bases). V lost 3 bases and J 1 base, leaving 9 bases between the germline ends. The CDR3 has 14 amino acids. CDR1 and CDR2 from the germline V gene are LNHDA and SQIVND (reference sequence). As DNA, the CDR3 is TGTGCCAGTAGTATCTGGGGCTTCCAAGAGACCCAGTACTTC. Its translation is CASSIWGFQETQYF.

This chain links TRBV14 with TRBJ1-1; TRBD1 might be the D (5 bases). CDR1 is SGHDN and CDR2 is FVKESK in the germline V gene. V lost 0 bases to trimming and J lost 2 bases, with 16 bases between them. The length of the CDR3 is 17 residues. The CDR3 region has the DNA TGTGCCAGCAGCCAAGAGTCCCGACAGCCGAGAAACACTGAAGCTTTCTTT. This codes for CASSQESRQPRNTEAFF. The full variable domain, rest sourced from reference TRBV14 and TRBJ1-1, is EAGVTQFPSHSVIEKGQTVTLRCDPISGHDNLYWYRRVMGKEIKFLLHFVKESKQDESGMPNNRFLAERTGGTYSTLKVQPAELEDSGVYFCASSQESRQPRNTEAFFGQGTRLTVV.

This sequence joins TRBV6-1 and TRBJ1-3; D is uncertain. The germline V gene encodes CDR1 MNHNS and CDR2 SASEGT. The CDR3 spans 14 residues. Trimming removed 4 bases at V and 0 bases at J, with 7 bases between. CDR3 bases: TGTGCCAGCAGTGGGCAGGACTCTGGAAACACCATATATTTT. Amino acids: CASSGQDSGNTIYF.

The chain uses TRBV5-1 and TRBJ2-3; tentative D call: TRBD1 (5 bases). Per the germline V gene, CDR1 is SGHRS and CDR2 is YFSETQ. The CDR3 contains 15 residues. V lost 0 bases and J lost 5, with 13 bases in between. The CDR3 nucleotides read TGCGCCAGCAGCTTGGTCCACAGGTCGGGAGATACGCAGTATTTT. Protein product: CASSLVHRSGDTQYF.

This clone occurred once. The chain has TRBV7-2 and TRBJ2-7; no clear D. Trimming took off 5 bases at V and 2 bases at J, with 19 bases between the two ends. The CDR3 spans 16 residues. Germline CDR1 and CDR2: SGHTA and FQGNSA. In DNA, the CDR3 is TGTGCCAGCAGCGAAAGAGGTCCCCCGCCTGCCTACGAGCAGTACTTC. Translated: CASSERGPPPAYEQYF.

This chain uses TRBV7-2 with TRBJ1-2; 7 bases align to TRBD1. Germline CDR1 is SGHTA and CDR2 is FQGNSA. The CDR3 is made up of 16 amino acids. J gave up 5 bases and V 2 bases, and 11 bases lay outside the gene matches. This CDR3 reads CASSLNLQRGRYGYTF. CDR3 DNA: TGTGCCAGCAGCTTAAACCTGCAAAGGGGGCGTTATGGCTACACCTTC.

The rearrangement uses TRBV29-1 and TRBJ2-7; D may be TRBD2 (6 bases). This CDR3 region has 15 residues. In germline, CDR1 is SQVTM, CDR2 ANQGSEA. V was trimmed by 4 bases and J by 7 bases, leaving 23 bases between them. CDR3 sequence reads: CSVAPRGTGFREQYF. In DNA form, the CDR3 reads TGCAGCGTTGCCCCGCGGGGCACCGGGTTCAGGGAGCAGTACTTC.

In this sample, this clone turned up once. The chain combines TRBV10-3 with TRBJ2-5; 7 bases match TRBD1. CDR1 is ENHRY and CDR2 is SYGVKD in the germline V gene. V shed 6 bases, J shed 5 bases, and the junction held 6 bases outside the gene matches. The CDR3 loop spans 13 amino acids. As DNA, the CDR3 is TGTGCCATCAGACGACAGGGTGGGGAGACCCAGTACTTC. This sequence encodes CAIRRQGGETQYF.

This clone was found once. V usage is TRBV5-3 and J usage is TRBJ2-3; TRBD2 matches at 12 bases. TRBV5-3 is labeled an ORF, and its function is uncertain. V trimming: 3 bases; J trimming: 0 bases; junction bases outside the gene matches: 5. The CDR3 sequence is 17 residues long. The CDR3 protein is CARSSRTSGVSTDTQYF. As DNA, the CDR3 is TGTGCCAGAAGCTCCCGGACTAGCGGGGTAAGCACAGATACGCAGTATTTT.

The CDR3 is CASSHPTGSYEQYF. The DNA of the CDR3 is TGTGCCAGCTCACACCCGACAGGGTCCTACGAGCAGTACTTC. The chain couples TRBV18 to TRBJ2-5; TRBD1 agrees at 7 bases. The DNA end is a closer match to TRBJ2-7, so the J assignment may be wrong. CDR1 and CDR2 from the germline V gene are KGHSH and LQKENI. There are 14 residues in the CDR3.

The CDR3 region has the DNA TGTGCCAGCAGACCAGCGGCAGGGGGCTCTGGTGGCTACACCTTC. Its protein is CASRPAAGGSGGYTF. The V call is TRBV7-9, the J call TRBJ1-2; the match to TRBD1 covers 8 bases. The germline V gene encodes CDR1 SEHNR and CDR2 FQNEAQ (reference sequence). V shed 6 bases, J shed 7 bases, and the junction held 13 bases outside the gene matches. This CDR3 comprises 15 residues.

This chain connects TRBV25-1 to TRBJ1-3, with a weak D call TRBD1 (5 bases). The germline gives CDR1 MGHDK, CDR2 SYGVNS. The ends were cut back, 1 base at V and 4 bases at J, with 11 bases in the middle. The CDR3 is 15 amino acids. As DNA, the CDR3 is TGTGCCAGCAGTGAATCCCCAGGGAAAGGAAACACCATATATTTT. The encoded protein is CASSESPGKGNTIYF.

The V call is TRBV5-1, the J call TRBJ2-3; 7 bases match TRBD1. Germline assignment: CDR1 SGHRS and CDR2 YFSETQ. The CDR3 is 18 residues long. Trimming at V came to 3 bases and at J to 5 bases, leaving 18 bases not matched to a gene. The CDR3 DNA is TGCGCCAGCAGCTCGAGACCCGGACAGGCGTCACAGGGAGATACGCAGTATTTT. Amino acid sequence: CASSSRPGQASQGDTQYF.